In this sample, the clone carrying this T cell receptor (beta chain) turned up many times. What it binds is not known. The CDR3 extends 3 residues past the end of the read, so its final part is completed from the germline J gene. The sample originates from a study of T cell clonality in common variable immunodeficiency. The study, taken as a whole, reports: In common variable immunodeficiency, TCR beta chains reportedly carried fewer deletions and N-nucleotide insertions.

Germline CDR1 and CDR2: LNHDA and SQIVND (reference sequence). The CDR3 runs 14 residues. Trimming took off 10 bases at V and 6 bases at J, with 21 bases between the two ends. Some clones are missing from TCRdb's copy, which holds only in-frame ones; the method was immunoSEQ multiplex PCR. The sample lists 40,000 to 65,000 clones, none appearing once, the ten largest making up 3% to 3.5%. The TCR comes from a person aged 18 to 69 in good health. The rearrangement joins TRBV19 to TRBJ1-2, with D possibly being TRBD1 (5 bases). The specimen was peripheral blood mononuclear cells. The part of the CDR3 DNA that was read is TGTGCCACCCACGTTTGGGGGGGACGAAATGGC. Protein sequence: CATHVWGGRNG. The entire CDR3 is CATHVWGGRNGYTF.